A selection of T cell receptor beta chains follows, all from one sample in a study of monozygotic twins with inflammatory bowel disease. TCRdb reanalyzed the 5' RACE reads and collapses them to one entry per CDR3 protein, without DNA. This sample contains around 450,000 distinct CDR3 sequences. Sequencing was performed on blood. The receptors here all came from a human donor with ulcerative colitis or Crohn's disease, or a healthy co-twin of an affected twin (not recorded which). CDR3s include the opening cysteine and the closing phenylalanine or tryptophan. Each record gives: CDR3 protein, V gene, CDR3 length, J gene.

CDR3 protein: CATSDLQGASTDTQYF
V gene: TRBV24-1
CDR3 length: 16
J gene: TRBJ2-3

CDR3 protein: CASSLKPPGTSGGQETQYF
V gene: TRBV7-3
CDR3 length: 19
J gene: TRBJ2-5

CDR3 protein: CASSLAADGEAFF
V gene: TRBV12-3/TRBV12-4
CDR3 length: 13
J gene: TRBJ1-1

CDR3 protein: CASTSRDRGLNTEAFF
V gene: TRBV28
CDR3 length: 16
J gene: TRBJ1-1

CDR3 protein: CASSFYNSPLHF
V gene: TRBV12-3/TRBV12-4
CDR3 length: 12
J gene: TRBJ1-6

CDR3 protein: CASSPGTVNEAFF
V gene: TRBV18
CDR3 length: 13
J gene: TRBJ1-1

CDR3 protein: CASSLSGTGTDTQYF
V gene: TRBV5-1
CDR3 length: 15
J gene: TRBJ2-3

CDR3 protein: CASSSRTSGMRKQFF
V gene: TRBV5-8
CDR3 length: 15
J gene: TRBJ2-1

CDR3 protein: CASSQASGRPDTQYF
V gene: TRBV25-1
CDR3 length: 15
J gene: TRBJ2-3

CDR3 protein: CASSRIQGAGVNTEAFF
V gene: TRBV19
CDR3 length: 17
J gene: TRBJ1-1

CDR3 protein: CAISESGTPYNEQFF
V gene: TRBV10-3
CDR3 length: 15
J gene: TRBJ2-1

CDR3 protein: CAISGGVGNQPQHF
V gene: TRBV10-3
CDR3 length: 14
J gene: TRBJ1-5

CDR3 protein: CASSQVSNQPQHF
V gene: TRBV6-6
CDR3 length: 13
J gene: TRBJ1-5

CDR3 protein: CASSPQDGNEQFF
V gene: TRBV18
CDR3 length: 13
J gene: TRBJ2-1

CDR3 protein: CASSDRTRTRETQYF
V gene: TRBV6-1
CDR3 length: 15
J gene: TRBJ2-5

CDR3 protein: CASSLGDRGASPEAFF
V gene: TRBV5-1
CDR3 length: 16
J gene: TRBJ1-1

CDR3 protein: CASTWTGMNTGELFF
V gene: TRBV6-1
CDR3 length: 15
J gene: TRBJ2-2

CDR3 protein: CSARYLAEGYEQYF
V gene: TRBV20-1
CDR3 length: 14
J gene: TRBJ2-7

CDR3 protein: CASSPNYNEQFF
V gene: TRBV7-2
CDR3 length: 12
J gene: TRBJ2-1

CDR3 protein: CASSQDSGTGRVQAFF
V gene: TRBV3-1
CDR3 length: 16
J gene: TRBJ1-1

CDR3 protein: CASSIGTGEGKKTEAFF
V gene: TRBV6-1
CDR3 length: 17
J gene: TRBJ1-1

CDR3 protein: CASSRVRSTDTQYF
V gene: TRBV19
CDR3 length: 14
J gene: TRBJ2-3

CDR3 protein: CASSLTTGRGTGELFF
V gene: TRBV5-1
CDR3 length: 16
J gene: TRBJ2-2

CDR3 protein: CASSVSGLRNTEAFF
V gene: TRBV25-1
CDR3 length: 15
J gene: TRBJ1-1

CDR3 protein: CASSFSGQGNTIYF
V gene: TRBV7-2
CDR3 length: 14
J gene: TRBJ1-3

CDR3 protein: CASSLRGIGYNEQFF
V gene: TRBV28
CDR3 length: 15
J gene: TRBJ2-1

CDR3 protein: CAIGGGGNTEAFF
V gene: TRBV2
CDR3 length: 13
J gene: TRBJ1-1

CDR3 protein: CASSFESELSLGETQYF
V gene: TRBV7-9
CDR3 length: 17
J gene: TRBJ2-5

CDR3 protein: CASSQGRSTGELFF
V gene: TRBV6-1
CDR3 length: 14
J gene: TRBJ2-2